This is a list of T cell receptor beta chains from one sample in a study of blood T cell repertoires in COVID-19. Assay: immunoSEQ multiplex PCR; the TCRdb copy retains only in-frame clones and omits some. The sample contains some 220,000 clones, 88% of which appear only once. Sequencing input: PBMCs or T cells enriched from blood (not recorded which). These receptors all come from a woman aged 30 to 39 who had recovered from COVID-19. The CDR3 runs from the conserved cysteine through the conserved F or W. The D gene is left open where the match is weak. Size tells how often a clone was seen (once, few, many) or the class of an expanded clone, and some rows leave it out.

V: TRBV10-3; J: TRBJ2-1; D: TRBD1; size: -; CDR3: CAIKPRDREHNEQFF
V: TRBV5-1; J: TRBJ1-5; D: -; size: once; CDR3: CASSLDQGTNQPQHF
V: TRBV12-5; J: TRBJ2-5; D: -; size: -; CDR3: CASGPRETQYF
V: TRBV6-5; J: TRBJ2-7; D: -; size: -; CDR3: CASSYNSNYEQYF
V: TRBV11-2; J: TRBJ2-3; D: -; size: -; CDR3: CASSSDPGDRTDTQYF
V: TRBV4-3; J: TRBJ1-2; D: -; size: once; CDR3: CASSQVPNQGPHYGYTF
V: TRBV2; J: TRBJ2-5; D: TRBD2; size: -; CDR3: CASRPLALETQYF
V: TRBV3-1/TRBV3-2; J: TRBJ1-2; D: -; size: -; CDR3: CASSQGTRQAPYGYTF
V: TRBV6-1; J: TRBJ2-3; D: -; size: -; CDR3: CASSELTQTTDTQYF
V: TRBV14; J: TRBJ2-2; D: TRBD2; size: -; CDR3: CASSHLGTRRGNTGELFF
V: TRBV7-6; J: TRBJ1-5; D: TRBD1; size: -; CDR3: CASSPDRAGDQPQHF
V: TRBV5-1; J: TRBJ1-6; D: TRBD1; size: -; CDR3: CASSPGQGPGSPLHF
V: TRBV5-1; J: TRBJ2-3; D: TRBD2; size: -; CDR3: CASSSTSFTDTQYF
V: TRBV5-4; J: TRBJ2-6; D: TRBD1; size: -; CDR3: CASSRETLTGAGANVLTF
V: TRBV4-2; J: TRBJ2-7; D: -; size: -; CDR3: CASSQYLSYEQYF
V: TRBV10-3; J: TRBJ2-7; D: -; size: -; CDR3: CAISDQPGLLPYEQYF
V: TRBV6-6; J: TRBJ1-1; D: -; size: -; CDR3: CASSYLDHGVEAFF
V: TRBV11-2; J: TRBJ2-7; D: -; size: -; CDR3: CASSSRQTEQYF
V: TRBV6-4; J: TRBJ1-4; D: -; size: -; CDR3: CASSDSRLVGREKLFF
V: TRBV6-5; J: TRBJ1-2; D: TRBD1; size: -; CDR3: CASSRQGNGYTF
V: TRBV11-1; J: TRBJ2-7; D: TRBD1; size: -; CDR3: CASSLAAGTGALEQYF
V: TRBV15; J: TRBJ2-1; D: -; size: -; CDR3: CATSRAMAQRQDRSYNEQFF
V: TRBV5-1; J: TRBJ2-2; D: -; size: -; CDR3: CASSYGETGELFF
V: TRBV28; J: TRBJ1-6; D: TRBD1; size: -; CDR3: CASRWDRAVYNSPLHF